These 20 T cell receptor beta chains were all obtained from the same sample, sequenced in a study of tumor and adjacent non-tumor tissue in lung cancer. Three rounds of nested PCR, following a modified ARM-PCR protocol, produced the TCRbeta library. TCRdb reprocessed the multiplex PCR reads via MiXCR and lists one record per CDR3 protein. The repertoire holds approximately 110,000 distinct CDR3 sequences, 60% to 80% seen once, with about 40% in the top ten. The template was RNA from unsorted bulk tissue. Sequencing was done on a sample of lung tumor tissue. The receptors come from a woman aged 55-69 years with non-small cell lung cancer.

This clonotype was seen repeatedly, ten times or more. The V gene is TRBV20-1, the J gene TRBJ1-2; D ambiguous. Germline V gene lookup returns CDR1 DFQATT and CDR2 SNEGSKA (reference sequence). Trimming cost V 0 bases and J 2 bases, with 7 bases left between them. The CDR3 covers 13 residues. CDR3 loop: CSAREPGNYGYTF. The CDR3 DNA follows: TGCAGTGCTAGAGAGCCTGGGAACTATGGCTACACCTTC.

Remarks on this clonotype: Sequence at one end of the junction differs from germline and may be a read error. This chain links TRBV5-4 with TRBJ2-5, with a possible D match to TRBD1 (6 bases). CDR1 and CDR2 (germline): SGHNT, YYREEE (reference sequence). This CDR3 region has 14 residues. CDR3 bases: TGCGCCAGCAGCTACTTAGGGGGAGAGGAGACCCAGTACTTC. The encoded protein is CASSYLGGEETQYF.

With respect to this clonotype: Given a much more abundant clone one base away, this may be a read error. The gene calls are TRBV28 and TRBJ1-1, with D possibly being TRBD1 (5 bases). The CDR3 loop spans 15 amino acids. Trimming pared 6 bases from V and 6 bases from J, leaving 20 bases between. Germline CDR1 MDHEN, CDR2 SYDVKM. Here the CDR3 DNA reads TGTGCCAGCAGCCACAAGCGGGGGATGGTGGCTGAAGCTTTCTTT. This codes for CASSHKRGMVAEAFF.

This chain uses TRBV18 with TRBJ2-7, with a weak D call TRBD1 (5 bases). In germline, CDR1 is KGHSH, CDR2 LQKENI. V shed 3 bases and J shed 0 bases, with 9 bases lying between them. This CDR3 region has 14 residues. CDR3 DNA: TGTGCCAGCTCACCGGACATCGTCTCCTACGAGCAGTACTTC. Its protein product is CASSPDIVSYEQYF.

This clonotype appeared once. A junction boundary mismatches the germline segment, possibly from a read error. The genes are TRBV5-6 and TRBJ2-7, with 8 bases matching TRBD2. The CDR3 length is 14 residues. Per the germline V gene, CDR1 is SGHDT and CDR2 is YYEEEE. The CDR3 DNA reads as TGTGCCAGCACACCGGGACTAGGGGTCTACGAGCAGTACTTT. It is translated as CASTPGLGVYEQYF.

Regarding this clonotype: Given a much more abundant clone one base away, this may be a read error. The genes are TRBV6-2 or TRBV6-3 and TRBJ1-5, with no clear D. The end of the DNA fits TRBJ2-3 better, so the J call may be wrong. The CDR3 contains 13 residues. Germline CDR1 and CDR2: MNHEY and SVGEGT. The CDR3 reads CASNPYSNQPQYF. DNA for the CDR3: TGTGCCAGCAACCCTTATAGCAATCAGCCCCAGTATTTT.

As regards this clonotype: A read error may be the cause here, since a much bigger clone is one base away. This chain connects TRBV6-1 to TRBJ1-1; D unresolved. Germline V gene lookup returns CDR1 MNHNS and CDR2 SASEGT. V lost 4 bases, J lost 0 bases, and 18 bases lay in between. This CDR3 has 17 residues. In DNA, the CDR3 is TGTGCCAGCAGTGTTCCCCAAGGGAAAGGAATGAACACTGAAGCTTTCTTT. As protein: CASSVPQGKGMNTEAFF.

Written as DNA, the CDR3 is TGTGCCAGCAGCTTGATTCGGGACAGGGGAACTGAAGCTTTCTTT. This gives the protein CASSLIRDRGTEAFF. The chain employs TRBV7-2 and TRBJ1-1, with TRBD1 matching over 10 bases. CDR3 length: 15 amino acids. Trimming at V came to 3 bases and at J to 5 bases, leaving 6 bases not matched to a gene. From germline, CDR1 is SGHTA and CDR2 FQGNSA. Using reference TRBV7-2 and TRBJ1-1 for the parts outside the CDR3, the full variable domain is GAGVSQSPSNKVTEKGKDVELRCDPISGHTALYWYRQSLGQGLEFLIYFQGNSAPDKSGLPSDRFSAERTGGSVSTLTIQRTQQEDSAVYLCASSLIRDRGTEAFFGQGTRLTVV.

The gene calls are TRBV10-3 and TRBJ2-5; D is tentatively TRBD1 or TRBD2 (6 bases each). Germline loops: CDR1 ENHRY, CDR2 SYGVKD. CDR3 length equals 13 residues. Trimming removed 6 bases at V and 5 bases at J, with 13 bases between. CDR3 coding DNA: TGTGCCATCAGGCGGGACAATTCCGAGACCCAGTACTTC. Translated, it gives CAIRRDNSETQYF.

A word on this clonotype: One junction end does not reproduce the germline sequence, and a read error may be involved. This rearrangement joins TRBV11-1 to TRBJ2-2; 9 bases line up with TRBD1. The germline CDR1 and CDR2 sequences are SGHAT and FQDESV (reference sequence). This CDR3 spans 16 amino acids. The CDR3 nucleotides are TGTGCCAGCAGCGACTGGACAGGGGTGAACACTGGGGAACTGTTTTTT. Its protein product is CASSDWTGVNTGELFF.

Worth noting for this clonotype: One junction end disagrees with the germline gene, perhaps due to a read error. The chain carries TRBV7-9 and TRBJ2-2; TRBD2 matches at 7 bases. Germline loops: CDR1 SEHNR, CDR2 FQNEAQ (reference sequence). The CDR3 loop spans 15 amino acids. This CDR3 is CASQTGRDPTGEPFF. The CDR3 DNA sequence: TGTGCCAGCCAGACGGGGAGGGACCCCACCGGGGAGCCGTTTTTT. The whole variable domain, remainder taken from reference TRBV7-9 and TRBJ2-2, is DTGVSQNPRHKITKRGQNVTFRCDPISEHNRLYWYRQTLGQGPEFLTYFQNEAQLEKSRLLSDRFSAERPKGSFSTLEIQRTEQGDSAMYLCASQTGRDPTGEPFFGEGSRLTVL.

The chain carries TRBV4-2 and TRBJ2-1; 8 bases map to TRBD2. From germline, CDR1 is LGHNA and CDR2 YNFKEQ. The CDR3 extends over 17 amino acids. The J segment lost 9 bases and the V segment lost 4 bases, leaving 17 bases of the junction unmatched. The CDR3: CASSRDPPGGARIEQFF. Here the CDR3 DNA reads TGTGCCAGCAGCCGAGATCCACCCGGGGGGGCCCGGATTGAGCAGTTCTTC.

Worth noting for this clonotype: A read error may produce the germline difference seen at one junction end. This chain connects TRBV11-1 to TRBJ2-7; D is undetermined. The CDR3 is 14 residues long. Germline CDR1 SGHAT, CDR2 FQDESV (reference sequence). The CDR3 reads CASSLVSTAYKQYF. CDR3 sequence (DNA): TGTGCCAGCAGCTTAGTGAGTACAGCCTACAAGCAATACTTC.

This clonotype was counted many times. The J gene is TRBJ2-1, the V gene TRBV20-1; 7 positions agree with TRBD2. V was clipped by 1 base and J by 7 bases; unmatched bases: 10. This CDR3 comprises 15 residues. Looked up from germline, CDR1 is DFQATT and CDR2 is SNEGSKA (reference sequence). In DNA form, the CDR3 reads TGCAGTGCTAGAGGGGCCGGGACTACCGAAAATGAGCAGTTCTTC. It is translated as CSARGAGTTENEQFF.

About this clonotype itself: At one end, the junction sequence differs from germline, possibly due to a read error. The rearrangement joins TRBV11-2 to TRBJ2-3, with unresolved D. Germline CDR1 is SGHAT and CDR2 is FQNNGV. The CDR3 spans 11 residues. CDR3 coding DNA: TGTGCCACCAGCTTAACTGATGCGCAGTATTTT. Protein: CATSLTDAQYF. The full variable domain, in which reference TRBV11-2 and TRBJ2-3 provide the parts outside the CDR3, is EAGVAQSPRYKIIEKRQSVAFWCNPISGHATLYWYQQILGQGPKLLIQFQNNGVVDDSQLPKDRFSAERLKGVDSTLKIQPAKLEDSAVYLCATSLTDAQYFGPGTRLTVL.

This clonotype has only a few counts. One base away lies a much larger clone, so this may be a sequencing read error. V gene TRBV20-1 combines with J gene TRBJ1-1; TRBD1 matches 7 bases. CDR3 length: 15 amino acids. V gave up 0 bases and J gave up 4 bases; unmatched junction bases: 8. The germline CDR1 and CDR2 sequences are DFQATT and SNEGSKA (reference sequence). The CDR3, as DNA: TGCAGTGCTAGAGATCAGGCAGGGGGAGTCACTGAAGCTTTCTTT. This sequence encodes CSARDQAGGVTEAFF.

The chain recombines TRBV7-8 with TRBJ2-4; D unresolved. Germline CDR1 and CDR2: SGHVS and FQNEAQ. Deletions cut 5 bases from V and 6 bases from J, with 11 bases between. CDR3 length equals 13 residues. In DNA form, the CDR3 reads TGTGCCAGCAGCATATCTGGGTCAAACATTCAGTACTTC. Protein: CASSISGSNIQYF.

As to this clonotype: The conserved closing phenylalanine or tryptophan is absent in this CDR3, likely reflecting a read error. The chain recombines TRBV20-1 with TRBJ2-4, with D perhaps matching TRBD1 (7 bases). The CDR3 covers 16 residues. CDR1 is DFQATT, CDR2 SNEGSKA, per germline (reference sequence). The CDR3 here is CSVRGQEEGAKNIQYL. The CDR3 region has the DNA TGCAGTGTTAGAGGACAGGAGGAGGGGGCCAAAAACATTCAGTACCTC.

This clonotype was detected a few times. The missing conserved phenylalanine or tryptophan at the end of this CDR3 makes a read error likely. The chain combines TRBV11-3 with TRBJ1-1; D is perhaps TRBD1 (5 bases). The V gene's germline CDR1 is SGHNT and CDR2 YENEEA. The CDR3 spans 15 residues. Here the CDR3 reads CASSLVGAMNSEAFL. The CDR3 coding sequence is TGTGCCAGCAGCTTAGTTGGGGCCATGAACTCTGAAGCTTTCTTA.

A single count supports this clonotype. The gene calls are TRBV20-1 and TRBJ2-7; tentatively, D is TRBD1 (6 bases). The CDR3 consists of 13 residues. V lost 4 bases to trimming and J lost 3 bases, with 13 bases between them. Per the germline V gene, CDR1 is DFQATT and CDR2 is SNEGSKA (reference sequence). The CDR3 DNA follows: TGCAGTGCTACAGGGGCGAGATACTACGAGCAGTACTTC. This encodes CSATGARYYEQYF.